Below, 28 T cell receptor beta chains from the same sample are listed, as sequenced in a study of PD-1 blockade in classical Hodgkin lymphoma. Following autologous stem cell transplantation, relapse occurred in every patient, and exposure to brentuximab vedotin varied. Profiling relied on immunoSEQ multiplex PCR, and the TCRdb table lists in-frame clones only, not all of them. The sample has some 32,000 clones, approximately 80% seen once. The specimen comprised peripheral blood mononuclear cells (PBMCs), sampled at baseline. The receptor source for this set is a human donor with classical Hodgkin lymphoma.

The V call is TRBV11-3, the J call TRBJ2-3; no reliable D call. This CDR3 has 12 amino acids. The V gene's germline CDR1 is SGHNT and CDR2 YENEEA. V was clipped by 4 bases and J by 7 bases, with 9 bases between them. The CDR3 DNA is TGTGCCAGCAGCTCTAGTACAAATACGCAGTATTTT. This gives the protein CASSSSTNTQYF.

This chain joins TRBV19 and TRBJ2-7, with 8 bases fitting TRBD1. The germline gives CDR1 LNHDA, CDR2 SQIVND (reference sequence). Trimming removed 7 bases from V and 0 bases from J; junction bases left unmatched: 5. CDR3 size: 14 residues. The CDR3 reads CASKGQGDSYEQYF. The CDR3 DNA is TGTGCCAGTAAAGGACAGGGCGACTCCTACGAGCAGTACTTC. The full variable domain, its missing parts supplied by reference TRBV19 and TRBJ2-7, is DGGITQSPKYLFRKEGQNVTLSCEQNLNHDAMYWYRQDPGQGLRLIYYSQIVNDFQKGDIAEGYSVSREKKESFPLTVTSAQKNPTAFYLCASKGQGDSYEQYFGPGTRLTVT.

This clone was observed a few times. The chain combines TRBV20-1 with TRBJ1-1; D ambiguous. Germline CDR1 is DFQATT and CDR2 is SNEGSKA (reference sequence). The CDR3 runs to 11 residues. V dropped 8 bases and J dropped 0 bases, with 7 bases sitting between them. The CDR3: CSTRLNTEAFF. In nucleotides, the CDR3 is TGCAGTACCCGGCTGAACACTGAAGCTTTCTTT.

This clone was counted a few times. J is TRBJ2-7 and V is TRBV6-5; weak D call: TRBD2 (5 bases). The CDR3 consists of 16 residues. Germline loops: CDR1 MNHEY, CDR2 SVGAGI. V was pared by 0 bases and J by 4 bases, with 16 bases between. The CDR3 DNA reads as TGTGCCAGCAGTTACTCGAGTCTGGGAGTGAGTTACGAGCAGTACTTC. Amino acid sequence: CASSYSSLGVSYEQYF.

The chain recombines TRBV7-3 with TRBJ1-1; D unclear. CDR1 SGHTA and CDR2 FQGTGA come from the germline V gene. The CDR3 has 14 residues. V lost 1 base and J 0 bases, leaving 6 bases between the germline ends. CDR3 region: CASSLISMNTEAFF. As DNA, the CDR3 is TGTGCCAGCAGCTTAATCAGTATGAACACTGAAGCTTTCTTT.

This rearrangement joins TRBV2 to TRBJ1-4; D not certain. The V gene lost 2 bases and the J gene lost 8 bases, with 12 bases spanning the gap. Looked up from germline, CDR1 is SNHLY and CDR2 is FYNNEI. The CDR3 contains 14 residues. The CDR3, as DNA: TGTGCCAGCAGTGAACAAGGGTTCGGGGAAAAACTGTTTTTT. It codes for CASSEQGFGEKLFF.

V usage is TRBV6-4 and J usage is TRBJ2-3; D gene ambiguous. CDR3 length: 13 amino acids. Germline V gene sequence: CDR1 MRHNA, CDR2 SNTAGT. Trimming stripped 0 bases from V and 2 bases from J, with 3 bases between. CDR3 in DNA: TGTGCCAGCAGTGACTCGACCACAGATACGCAGTATTTT. Protein: CASSDSTTDTQYF.

For this clone: One junction end does not reproduce the germline sequence, and a read error may be involved. This chain uses TRBV2 with TRBJ2-7; 11 bases are shared with TRBD2. The CDR3 loop spans 13 amino acids. CDR1 and CDR2 (germline): SNHLY, FYNNEI. The DNA for the CDR3 is TGTGCCAGCAGTGAGCGAATAGCGGGGGGGATGGACTTC. This translates into CASSERIAGGMDF.

V is TRBV28 and J is TRBJ2-2; 8 nucleotides match TRBD1. This CDR3 has 16 amino acids. Germline V lookup: CDR1 MDHEN, CDR2 SYDVKM. V was pared by 5 bases and J by 1 base, with 6 bases of the junction left unmatched. CDR3 bases: TGTGCCAGCAGTCCGTGGACAGGGAAGAACACCGGGGAGCTGTTTTTT. Amino acids: CASSPWTGKNTGELFF.

Here the CDR3 reads CASSLLGQGLGEAFF. The CDR3 coding sequence is TGTGCCAGCAGTTTACTCGGACAGGGGTTGGGTGAAGCTTTCTTT. The chain uses TRBV28 and TRBJ1-1; 9 positions agree with TRBD1. The V segment lost 2 bases and the J segment 7 bases; nucleotides outside the gene matches: 8. Germline lookup yields CDR1 MDHEN and CDR2 SYDVKM. The CDR3 has 15 residues.

The chain has TRBV7-8 and TRBJ2-7; D not resolved. With 5 bases removed from V and 5 bases from J, the gap between germline ends came to 10 bases. CDR1 and CDR2 from the germline V gene are SGHVS and FQNEAQ. This CDR3 spans 12 amino acids. CDR3 in amino acids: CASSPSANEQYF. The CDR3 nucleotides are TGTGCCAGCAGCCCTTCCGCTAACGAGCAGTACTTC.

This clone was counted once. This rearrangement joins TRBV7-2 to TRBJ1-3; no reliable D call. V was cut by 1 base and J by 3 bases, with 7 bases left in between. The germline V gene encodes CDR1 SGHTA and CDR2 FQGNSA. This CDR3 has 14 residues. This CDR3 is CASSLEADGNTIYF. CDR3 bases: TGTGCCAGCAGCTTAGAGGCAGATGGAAACACCATATATTTT.

This rearrangement joins TRBV2 to TRBJ1-1; 9 bases are a match to TRBD1. In germline, CDR1 is SNHLY, CDR2 FYNNEI. The J segment lost 1 base and the V segment lost 11 bases, leaving 5 bases of the junction unmatched. The CDR3 loop spans 13 amino acids. This CDR3 reads CAGGTGWNTEAFF. As DNA, the CDR3 is TGTGCCGGGGGGACAGGGTGGAACACTGAAGCTTTCTTT.

The chain recombines TRBV6-5 with TRBJ2-7; D is uncertain. The length of the CDR3 is 15 residues. Trimming removed 0 bases from V and 3 bases from J, with 12 bases in between. Looked up from germline, CDR1 is MNHEY and CDR2 is SVGAGI. CDR3 in amino acids: CASSYSYDTFYEQYF. The CDR3, as DNA: TGTGCCAGCAGTTACTCTTACGACACTTTCTACGAGCAGTACTTC.

The chain couples TRBV6-1 to TRBJ2-7; 9 positions agree with TRBD1. The CDR3 has 15 residues. Trimming took 3 bases from V and 5 from J; bases not matched to a gene: 8. Germline lookup yields CDR1 MNHNS and CDR2 SASEGT. CDR3 in amino acids: CASSDPGQGFNEQYF. The CDR3 coding sequence is TGTGCCAGCAGTGACCCAGGACAGGGGTTTAACGAGCAGTACTTC.

The V call is TRBV9, the J call TRBJ2-2; unclear D gene. Germline CDR1 SGDLS, CDR2 YYNGEE. This CDR3 region has 12 residues. Trimming removed 4 bases from V and 6 bases from J, with 7 bases in between. The CDR3, as DNA: TGTGCCAGCAGCCTCGGACCCGGGGAGCTGTTTTTT. Residues: CASSLGPGELFF.

V gene TRBV5-6 combines with J gene TRBJ1-2; D call uncertain. The CDR3 is 14 amino acids. The V end was cut by 0 bases, the J end by 1 base, with 7 bases between. CDR1 and CDR2 (germline): SGHDT, YYEEEE. CDR3 in amino acids: CASSLEGINYGYTF. The CDR3, as DNA: TGTGCCAGCAGCTTGGAAGGGATTAACTATGGCTACACCTTC.

This clone has only a few counts. The rearrangement joins TRBV6-1 to TRBJ1-4; D remains ambiguous. Trimming took 4 bases from V and 7 from J, leaving 13 bases between them. There are 14 residues in the CDR3. Germline V gene data show CDR1 as MNHNS and CDR2 as SASEGT. CDR3 amino acids: CASSGNLGSEKLFF. CDR3 coding DNA: TGTGCCAGCAGTGGCAACCTGGGGAGTGAAAAACTGTTTTTT.

As concerns this clone: Other DNA sequences in the sample encode the same CDR3. This chain joins TRBV7-9 and TRBJ2-7; 7 nucleotides match TRBD1. Trimming at V came to 1 base and at J to 6 bases, leaving 0 bases not matched to a gene. This CDR3 has 12 amino acids. Germline CDR1 is SEHNR and CDR2 is FQNEAQ (reference sequence). In nucleotides, the CDR3 is TGTGCCAGCAGCTTAGGGACAGGCGAGCAGTACTTC. Residues: CASSLGTGEQYF.

This chain connects TRBV11-2 to TRBJ1-1; possibly TRBD1 for D (5 bases). Germline V gives CDR1 SGHAT, CDR2 FQNNGV. The CDR3 is 15 residues long. V was shortened by 1 base and J by 3 bases, with 12 bases between the two germline ends. In DNA form, the CDR3 reads TGTGCCAGCAGCTTAGTTTTTGGGGGAGACACTGAAGCTTTCTTT. Amino acids: CASSLVFGGDTEAFF.

The V call is TRBV18, the J call TRBJ2-7; a weak D match, TRBD2 (5 bases). Germline assignment: CDR1 KGHSH and CDR2 LQKENI. Between the trimmed V and J ends, which lost 6 bases and 2 bases, there was a span of 14 bases. This CDR3 is built from 14 residues. CDR3 DNA sequence: TGTGCCAGCTCCCTTGGCCTGGAGGCCTACGAGCAGTACTTC. Amino acids: CASSLGLEAYEQYF.

This chain joins TRBV29-1 and TRBJ2-5; perhaps D is TRBD1 or TRBD2 (6 bases each). The CDR3 extends over 13 amino acids. Trimming left V 6 bases short and J 5 bases short, with 16 bases between. Germline values: CDR1 SQVTM, CDR2 ANQGSEA. CDR3 bases: TGCAGCGTCGGACAGCGAGGGGGGGAGACCCAGTACTTC. It codes for CSVGQRGGETQYF.

The chain links TRBV11-1 to TRBJ1-4; 7 bases fit TRBD1. Looked up from germline, CDR1 is SGHAT and CDR2 is FQDESV (reference sequence). V gave up 5 bases and J gave up 7 bases; unmatched junction bases: 10. There are 15 residues in the CDR3. The CDR3 DNA reads as TGTGCCAGCAGCCGCCGGGACAGCTTTATTGAAAAACTGTTTTTT. It is translated as CASSRRDSFIEKLFF.

V and J are TRBV5-1 and TRBJ1-2, with 11 bases fitting TRBD1. The J segment lost 6 bases and the V segment lost 0 bases, leaving 4 bases of the junction unmatched. The CDR3 spans 15 residues. From germline, CDR1 is SGHRS and CDR2 YFSETQ. The CDR3 reads CASSLGEGQGDGYTF. Here the CDR3 DNA reads TGCGCCAGCAGCTTGGGAGAGGGACAGGGGGATGGCTACACCTTC.

The V and J genes are TRBV28 and TRBJ1-2; 7 nucleotides align to TRBD1. V shed 7 bases, J shed 0 bases, and the junction held 5 bases outside the gene matches. CDR3 length: 14 residues. Germline loops: CDR1 MDHEN, CDR2 SYDVKM. CDR3 loop: CASTVGQPNYGYTF. CDR3 DNA sequence: TGTGCCAGCACTGTGGGACAGCCTAACTATGGCTACACCTTC.

This clone was counted once. The V call is TRBV6-1, the J call TRBJ1-5; a weak D match, TRBD1 (5 bases). CDR1 MNHNS and CDR2 SASEGT come from the germline V gene. The V end was cut by 4 bases, the J end by 0 bases, with 19 bases between. The CDR3 loop spans 18 amino acids. The CDR3 loop reads CASSGPGSRTYSNQPQHF. Here the CDR3 DNA reads TGTGCCAGCAGTGGACCAGGGTCGCGAACGTATAGCAATCAGCCCCAGCATTTT.

The chain recombines TRBV6-1 with TRBJ1-1, with D uncertain. V lost 5 bases and J lost 3, with 13 bases in between. The V gene's germline CDR1 is MNHNS and CDR2 SASEGT. The CDR3 extends over 14 amino acids. CDR3 region: CASSHGSLYTEAFF. The CDR3 DNA follows: TGTGCCAGCAGTCACGGGTCCCTGTACACTGAAGCTTTCTTT.

This chain joins TRBV29-1 and TRBJ1-6; possibly TRBD1 for D (5 bases). The germline V gene encodes CDR1 SQVTM and CDR2 ANQGSEA. The germline V and J ends were trimmed by 4 bases and 9 bases, with 16 bases remaining between them. The CDR3 totals 14 residues. The CDR3 DNA reads as TGCAGCGTTGCATCGGGGGACGAAGGTTCACCCCTCCACTTT. It translates to CSVASGDEGSPLHF. The variable domain in full, completed from reference TRBV29-1 and TRBJ1-6, reads SAVISQKPSRDICQRGTSLTIQCQVDSQVTMMFWYRQQPGQSLTLIATANQGSEATYESGFVIDKFPISRPNLTFSTLTVSNMSPEDSSIYLCSVASGDEGSPLHFGNGTRLTVT.